This entry lists 27 T cell receptor beta chains sequenced from one sample in a study of human T cells and chemical hapten exposure. Time point noted: pre-sensitization, week 0. The treatment here: therapeutic diphenylcyclopropenone sensitization with weekly scalp DPC. TCRdb called the RACE reads again in MiXCR, with one record for every CDR3 protein. The sample contains 180,000 or so distinct CDR3 sequences, under 35% of which appear only once. Sequenced material: whole blood, taken in connection with sensitization to the hapten diphenylcyclopropenone (DPC). Receptors were obtained from a woman aged 25 to 39 with alopecia areata. Some clones in this sample may be carry-over from other donors' samples.

This clonotype has at least ten counts. V is TRBV3-1 and J is TRBJ2-2; TRBD2 matches 9 bases. This CDR3 is built from 17 residues. Trimming at V came to 1 base and at J to 1 base, leaving 4 bases not matched to a gene. Germline assignment: CDR1 LGHDT and CDR2 YNNKEL (reference sequence). The CDR3 DNA reads as TGTGCCAGCAGCCAAGTAGGAGCGGGAGGGAACACCGGGGAGCTGTTTTTT. Its translation: CASSQVGAGGNTGELFF.

This clonotype was seen more than once but under ten times. The chain has TRBV7-9 and TRBJ1-3; D is perhaps TRBD1 (5 bases). Between the trimmed V and J ends, which lost 2 bases and 0 bases, there was a span of 11 bases. The CDR3 has 16 residues. From germline, CDR1 is SEHNR and CDR2 FQNEAQ (reference sequence). DNA for the CDR3: TGTGCCAGCAGCTTACGAGGGGAGAGCTCTGGAAACACCATATATTTT. Encoded protein: CASSLRGESSGNTIYF.

This clonotype occurred a few times. The genes are TRBV9 and TRBJ2-3; no reliable D call. The CDR3 length is 14 residues. From germline, CDR1 is SGDLS and CDR2 YYNGEE. V lost 4 bases and J lost 2, with 11 bases in between. CDR3 region: CASSPRSSTDTQYF. The CDR3 DNA sequence: TGTGCCAGCAGCCCCCGGTCCTCCACAGATACGCAGTATTTT. The whole variable domain, remainder taken from reference TRBV9 and TRBJ2-3, is DSGVTQTPKHLITATGQRVTLRCSPRSGDLSVYWYQQSLDQGLQFLIQYYNGEERAKGNILERFSAQQFPDLHSELNLSSLELGDSALYFCASSPRSSTDTQYFGPGTRLTVL.

The rearrangement links TRBV27 to TRBJ2-3; 7 bases are a match to TRBD1. The CDR3 is 17 residues long. The germline V gene has CDR1 MNHEY and CDR2 SMNVEV (reference sequence). V gave up 5 bases and J gave up 6 bases; unmatched junction bases: 17. The CDR3, as DNA: TGTGCCAGCAGTCACGGGACAGTCCCCTCTACACAGGATACGCAGTATTTT. The encoded protein is CASSHGTVPSTQDTQYF.

This clonotype showed up many times. The chain joins TRBV5-6 to TRBJ2-7; D is ambiguous. CDR3 length equals 14 residues. Germline V gives CDR1 SGHDT, CDR2 YYEEEE. V shed 0 bases and J shed 2 bases, with 9 bases lying between them. CDR3 sequence: CASSLGAPAYEQYF. The CDR3 nucleotides are TGTGCCAGCAGCTTGGGGGCGCCAGCCTACGAGCAGTACTTC. The full variable domain, in which reference TRBV5-6 and TRBJ2-7 provide the parts outside the CDR3, is DAGVTQSPTHLIKTRGQQVTLRCSPKSGHDTVSWYQQALGQGPQFIFQYYEEEERQRGNFPDRFSGHQFPNYSSELNVNALLLGDSALYLCASSLGAPAYEQYFGPGTRLTVT.

This clonotype occurred a few times. The chain is built from TRBV12-3 or TRBV12-4 and TRBJ2-3; 7 bases fit TRBD1. With 5 bases clipped from V and 4 bases from J, the junction kept 3 bases outside the gene matches. The length of the CDR3 is 13 residues. Here the CDR3 DNA reads TGTGCCAGCAGTGTGACAGGGTCAGATACGCAGTATTTT. The encoded protein is CASSVTGSDTQYF.

This clonotype turned up a few times. The chain couples TRBV28 to TRBJ2-7, with unresolved D. CDR3 size: 13 residues. Trimming removed 3 bases at V and 2 bases at J, with 8 bases between. Germline V lookup: CDR1 MDHEN, CDR2 SYDVKM. The CDR3: CASSFSNTYEQYF. The CDR3 DNA sequence: TGTGCCAGCAGTTTCTCGAATACCTACGAGCAGTACTTC.

This chain's CDR3 is CASSFLLGTGVLATNEKLFF. The CDR3 DNA follows: TGTGCCAGCAGCTTCCTCTTAGGGACAGGGGTCCTTGCAACTAATGAAAAACTGTTTTTT. The chain links TRBV11-2 to TRBJ1-4; 10 bases are a match to TRBD1. The CDR3 runs to 20 residues. Per germline, CDR1 SGHAT and CDR2 FQNNGV. The V segment lost 3 bases and the J segment 0 bases; nucleotides outside the gene matches: 13.

The V gene is TRBV24-1, the J gene TRBJ2-1, with TRBD2 matching over 9 bases. This CDR3 comprises 13 residues. Trimming took 5 bases from V and 9 from J; bases not matched to a gene: 4. Germline loops: CDR1 KGHDR, CDR2 SFDVKD. CDR3 sequence reads: CATSGGRAREQFF. CDR3 bases: TGTGCCACCAGTGGCGGGAGGGCGCGTGAGCAGTTCTTC.

The chain is built from TRBV4-2 and TRBJ1-1; 8 bases align to TRBD1. Germline CDR1 reads LGHNA; CDR2 reads YNFKEQ. This CDR3 is 18 amino acids long. Unmatched junction bases numbered 11, after V lost 1 base and J lost 1 base. The chain's CDR3 is CASSQVSTGGATNTEAFF. The CDR3 nucleotides read TGTGCCAGCAGCCAAGTCTCAACAGGGGGGGCCACGAACACTGAAGCTTTCTTT.

V gene TRBV21-1 combines with J gene TRBJ1-1. TRBV21-1 is a listed pseudogene. The CDR3 is 13 residues long. CDR3 bases: TGTGCCAGCAGCCCACACCCGAACACTGAAGCTTTCTTT. It yields the protein CASSPHPNTEAFF.

There are a few counts of this clonotype. The chain joins TRBV3-1 to TRBJ2-7; TRBD2 matches at 7 bases. The V gene's germline CDR1 is LGHDT and CDR2 YNNKEL (reference sequence). Losses at the gene ends were 4 bases for V and 4 bases for J; bases not matched to a gene: 7. The CDR3 spans 14 residues. The CDR3 spells CASSRGTSVYEQYF. For the CDR3, the DNA is TGTGCCAGCAGCCGGGGCACTAGCGTATACGAGCAGTACTTC.

V and J are TRBV3-1 and TRBJ1-6; 8 nucleotides agree with TRBD1. V shed 0 bases, J shed 9 bases, and the junction held 4 bases outside the gene matches. There are 15 residues in the CDR3. Germline V gives CDR1 LGHDT, CDR2 YNNKEL (reference sequence). CDR3 loop: CASSQDFQGASPLHF. The CDR3 DNA reads TGTGCCAGCAGCCAAGATTTTCAGGGGGCTTCACCCCTCCACTTT. Combining the CDR3 with reference TRBV3-1 and TRBJ1-6 gives the whole variable domain DTAVSQTPKYLVTQMGNDKSIKCEQNLGHDTMYWYKQDSKKFLKIMFSYNNKELIINETVPNRFSPKSPDKAHLNLHINSLELGDSAVYFCASSQDFQGASPLHFGNGTRLTVT.

CDR3 nucleotides: TGCGCCAGCAGCTCCCTCCAGGGAGCTGGGGCCAACGTCCTGACTTTC. Protein product: CASSSLQGAGANVLTF. The chain carries TRBV5-1 and TRBJ2-6, with D perhaps matching TRBD1 or TRBD2 (5 bases each). Germline V lookup: CDR1 SGHRS, CDR2 YFSETQ. The CDR3 contains 16 residues. V lost 3 bases and J lost 2, with 12 bases in between.

This clonotype has only a few counts. J is TRBJ1-2 and V is TRBV28; a possible D gene is TRBD1 (5 bases). From germline, CDR1 is MDHEN and CDR2 SYDVKM. CDR3 length: 14 residues. V lost 7 bases to trimming and J lost 5 bases, with 17 bases between them. CDR3 nucleotide sequence: TGTGCCAGCACCCTTTCCACCGGGGGATATGGCTACACCTTC. Protein sequence: CASTLSTGGYGYTF.

V gene TRBV11-3 combines with J gene TRBJ2-4; possibly TRBD2 for D (6 bases). This CDR3 comprises 15 residues. Germline CDR1 and CDR2: SGHNT and YENEEA. Trimming left V 4 bases short and J 8 bases short, with 18 bases between. The CDR3: CASSSQEGGGDIQYF. The CDR3, as DNA: TGTGCCAGCAGCTCCCAAGAAGGTGGAGGGGACATTCAGTACTTC.

This rearrangement joins TRBV28 to TRBJ1-2; 7 bases align to TRBD1. Germline CDR1 and CDR2: MDHEN and SYDVKM. The CDR3 is made up of 14 amino acids. J lost 4 bases, V lost 7 bases, and 9 bases had no gene match. Here the CDR3 DNA reads TGTGCCAGCACAAACAGGGGATTGTCCTATGGCTACACCTTC. Protein: CASTNRGLSYGYTF.

A few counts support this clonotype. The CDR3 DNA reads TGTGCCAGCAGGGCAGTTCAGGGGGGCACTGAAGCTTTCTTT. Translating it yields CASRAVQGGTEAFF. J is TRBJ1-1 and V is TRBV2; 7 nucleotides match TRBD1. V trimming: 6 bases; J trimming: 4 bases; junction bases outside the gene matches: 8. Germline-derived CDR1 and CDR2 are SNHLY and FYNNEI. This CDR3 has 14 residues.

This clonotype has only a few counts. V usage is TRBV12-5 and J usage is TRBJ2-4; no definite D call. Trimming shortened V by 4 bases and J by 0 bases, and 4 bases separated the two germline ends. Germline CDR1 reads LGHNT; CDR2 reads FRNRAP. The CDR3 contains 13 residues. CDR3 nucleotide sequence: TGTGCTAGTGGTTCAATAGCCAAAAACATTCAGTACTTC. Its protein product is CASGSIAKNIQYF.

This clonotype has just a few counts. The genes are TRBV5-1 and TRBJ2-3; D remains ambiguous. Germline V gene lookup returns CDR1 SGHRS and CDR2 YFSETQ. There are 15 residues in the CDR3. Trimming pared 1 base from V and 10 bases from J, leaving 19 bases between. The CDR3 bases are TGCGCCAGCAGCTTGTCGGCTAACAGCGAGTCGGCGCAGTATTTT. It specifies CASSLSANSESAQYF.

The chain couples TRBV5-1 to TRBJ1-6; unclear D gene. The CDR3 spans 14 residues. Per germline, CDR1 SGHRS and CDR2 YFSETQ. V was trimmed by 0 bases and J by 6 bases, leaving 7 bases between them. The CDR3 DNA reads as TGCGCCAGCAGCTTGGGAGGGCTTAATTCACCCCTCCACTTT. This encodes CASSLGGLNSPLHF.

The genes are TRBV29-1 and TRBJ2-7, with TRBD2 identical over 10 bases. Germline-derived CDR1 and CDR2 are SQVTM and ANQGSEA. The V and J ends lost 4 bases and 4 bases, in that order; junction bases with no gene match: 10. The CDR3 runs 15 residues. The CDR3 loop is CSVAPLAGAPYEQYF. Written as DNA, the CDR3 is TGCAGCGTTGCGCCGCTAGCGGGAGCCCCGTACGAGCAGTACTTC.

CDR3 protein: CASSYATGTYNEQFF. Written as DNA, the CDR3 is TGTGCCAGCAGTTATGCGACGGGAACGTACAATGAGCAGTTCTTC. The rearrangement uses TRBV6-2 or TRBV6-3 and TRBJ2-1; a weak D match, TRBD2 (5 bases). CDR3 length: 15 amino acids. Trimming removed 3 bases from V and 4 bases from J, with 13 bases in between. The germline V gene has CDR1 MNHEY and CDR2 SVGEGT.

The rearrangement links TRBV6-2 or TRBV6-3 to TRBJ1-5; D call uncertain. Trimming removed 0 bases at V and 11 bases at J, with 17 bases between. Germline V gene data show CDR1 as MNHEY and CDR2 as SVGEGT. CDR3 size: 15 residues. CDR3 region: CASSYSGEVYESQHF. The CDR3 nucleotides read TGTGCCAGCAGTTACTCCGGAGAGGTTTACGAGTCCCAGCATTTT.

The chain links TRBV7-9 to TRBJ2-2; 9 bases map to TRBD1. This CDR3 comprises 16 residues. The germline V gene has CDR1 SEHNR and CDR2 FQNEAQ (reference sequence). V lost 2 bases, J lost 3 bases, and 4 bases stayed unmatched. The CDR3 spells CASSLTGGVHTGELFF. CDR3 DNA sequence: TGTGCCAGCAGCTTAACAGGGGGCGTACACACCGGGGAGCTGTTTTTT.

The V and J genes are TRBV5-1 and TRBJ1-6; 7 bases align to TRBD1. The germline V gene has CDR1 SGHRS and CDR2 YFSETQ. The J segment lost 6 bases and the V segment lost 5 bases, leaving 11 bases of the junction unmatched. The CDR3 extends over 16 amino acids. The DNA for the CDR3 is TGCGCCAGCAGGCAAACCCCGGGACAGAGTAATTCACCCCTCCACTTT. Its protein is CASRQTPGQSNSPLHF.

This clonotype was found a few times. One junction end does not reproduce the germline sequence, and a read error may be involved. The genes are TRBV29-1 and TRBJ2-1; 11 bases line up with TRBD2. This CDR3 spans 11 amino acids. Germline CDR1 is SQVTM and CDR2 is ANQGSEA. The CDR3 DNA reads as TGCAGCGTTGAAGGCCTAGCGGGAGGCACCTTC. As protein: CSVEGLAGGTF.